A selection of T cell receptor beta chains follows, all from one sample in a study of shared clonotypes between healthy human individuals. Assay: immunoSEQ multiplex PCR; the TCRdb copy retains only in-frame clones and omits some. The table has hundreds of thousands of clones, about two thirds seen once. Sequencing was performed on memory CD4+ T cells sorted from blood. The source of these receptors is a woman aged 25 to 39 in good health. The CDR3 runs from the conserved cysteine through the conserved F or W. D genes are given only for firm matches. Only part of the rows carry a size: once, few, many, or a class if the clone is expanded.

d_gene	v_gene	abundance	j_gene	CDR3nt	CDR3aa
.	TRBV18	.	TRBJ1-3	TGTGCCAGCTCACCACTACGACAAGCCTCTGGAAACACCATATATTTT	CASSPLRQASGNTIYF
TRBD1	TRBV2	few	TRBJ1-5	TGTGCCAGCATGGCAGGACAGGGCCCAAATCAGCCCCAGCATTTT	CASMAGQGPNQPQHF
.	TRBV11-2	.	TRBJ2-1	TGTGCCAGCAGCTTAGTAAGGGCAATAGGGGCCTACAATGAGCAGTTCTTC	CASSLVRAIGAYNEQFF
.	TRBV28	.	TRBJ1-5	TGTGCCAGCAGTCAACCGCGGGGCAGGTCCCCTCTACAGCCCCAGCATTTT	CASSQPRGRSPLQPQHF
.	TRBV5-4	.	TRBJ1-1	TGTGCCAGCAGCTTCGGCAGGACAAACACTGAAGCTTTCTTT	CASSFGRTNTEAFF
TRBD1	TRBV2	.	TRBJ1-4	TGTGCCAGCAGCCCCGAGGGACAGGGGCAGGAGAAACTGTTTTTT	CASSPEGQGQEKLFF
.	TRBV10-3	.	TRBJ2-5	TGTGCCATCAGTCCGGGACCCGGGGAGACCCAGTACTTC	CAISPGPGETQYF
TRBD2	TRBV29-1	.	TRBJ2-1	TGCAGCGTTGAGTGGGGAACTAGCGGGAGGGCCGGCTTTGAGCAGTTCTTC	CSVEWGTSGRAGFEQFF
.	TRBV5-1	.	TRBJ2-1	TGCGCCAGCAGCTTGGACCACAGGGATGAGCAGTTCTTC	CASSLDHRDEQFF
.	TRBV28	.	TRBJ1-3	TGTGCCAGCAGTCTTGCAGGTTCTGGAAACACCATATATTTT	CASSLAGSGNTIYF
.	TRBV6-5	few	TRBJ2-2	TGTGCCAGTACGCGGGGCACCGGGGAGCTGTTTTTT	CASTRGTGELFF
TRBD1	TRBV5-1	many	TRBJ1-1	TGCGCCAGCAGCTCACCGACAGGGTGGGGCACTGAAGCTTTCTTT	CASSSPTGWGTEAFF
TRBD2	TRBV29-1	.	TRBJ2-7	TGCAGCGTTGTCAGAGCGGGAGGTACCCACGAGCAGTACTTC	CSVVRAGGTHEQYF
TRBD1	TRBV7-9	.	TRBJ2-5	TGTGCCAGCAGCGCCCCGGACAGGGGGCTAGAGACCCAGTACTTC	CASSAPDRGLETQYF
.	TRBV6-1	.	TRBJ1-1	TGTGCCAGCAGTTCCATGAACACTGAAGCTTTCTTT	CASSSMNTEAFF
.	TRBV2	.	TRBJ1-2	TGTGCCAGCAGACGGGAGGCCAACTATGGTTACACCTTC	CASRREANYGYTF
.	TRBV6-5	.	TRBJ1-5	TGTGCCAGCAGCCCCGCCGGGATAATAGGGCAGCCCCAGCATTTT	CASSPAGIIGQPQHF
.	TRBV7-2	.	TRBJ1-1	TGTGCCAGCAGCTTAGCGGGGCAGAACACTGAAGCTTTCTTT	CASSLAGQNTEAFF
.	TRBV25-1	few	TRBJ2-5	TGTGCCAGCAGTGACGGGACAAATCAAGAGACCCAGTACTTC	CASSDGTNQETQYF
TRBD2	TRBV30	.	TRBJ2-7	TGTGCCATCGGGACTAGCGGTCACGAGCAGTACTTC	CAIGTSGHEQYF
TRBD2	TRBV5-1	.	TRBJ2-1	TGCGCCAGCAGCTTGGGGGACTACTCTTACAATGAGCAGTTCTTC	CASSLGDYSYNEQFF
.	TRBV2	.	TRBJ1-2	TGTGCCAGCAGTGGTTCGGGTTATGGCTACACCTTC	CASSGSGYGYTF
TRBD2	TRBV6-1	.	TRBJ2-3	TGTGCCAGCAATAGCGGGAGCACAGATACGCAGTATTTT	CASNSGSTDTQYF
TRBD1	TRBV5-1	.	TRBJ2-7	TGCGCCAGCAGCTTGAGGTCGAGGGACAGGGTAGGGTCCTACGAGCAGTACTTC	CASSLRSRDRVGSYEQYF
TRBD1	TRBV19	few	TRBJ2-7	TGTGCCAGTAGTAACGGACAGGGCGCAAAGGAGTACTTC	CASSNGQGAKEYF
.	TRBV27	.	TRBJ1-2	TGTGCCAGCAGTTTCCGGGAAACAGCGGGTGGCTACACCTTC	CASSFRETAGGYTF
.	TRBV5-1	.	TRBJ2-5	TGCGCCAGCAGCCCAAGCGGTTCGGGTGGGACCCAGTACTTC	CASSPSGSGGTQYF
.	TRBV25-1	.	TRBJ2-3	TGTGCCAGCAGTGCCCCGGGGGATACGCAGTATTTT	CASSAPGDTQYF
.	TRBV5-4	.	TRBJ2-7	TGTGCCGCAGCCCTAGCGAACCCCGAGCAGTACTTC	CAAALANPEQYF